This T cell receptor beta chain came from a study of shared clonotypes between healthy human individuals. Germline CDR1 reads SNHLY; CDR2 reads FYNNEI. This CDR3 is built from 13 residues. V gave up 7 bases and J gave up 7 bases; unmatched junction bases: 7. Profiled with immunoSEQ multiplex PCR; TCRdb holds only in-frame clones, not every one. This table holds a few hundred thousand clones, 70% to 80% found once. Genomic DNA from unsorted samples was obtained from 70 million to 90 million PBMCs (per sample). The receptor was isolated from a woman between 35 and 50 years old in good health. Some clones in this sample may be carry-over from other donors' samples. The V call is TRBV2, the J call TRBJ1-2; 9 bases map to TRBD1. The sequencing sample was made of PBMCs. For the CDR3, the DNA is TGTGCCAGCAACCCTGGGACAGGGTTTGGCTACACCTTC. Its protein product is CASNPGTGFGYTF.